The 14 T cell receptor beta chains below come from one sample, sequenced in a study of blood T cell repertoires in COVID-19. The repertoire was sequenced with immunoSEQ multiplex PCR; TCRdb's copy has only in-frame clones and lacks some. The sample holds roughly 60,000 clones, roughly 87% seen once. The sequenced sample was peripheral blood. The source of these receptors is a human donor with acute or convalescent COVID-19. The donor label of this sample is uncertain.

CDR3 residues: CASSFGQGSGETQYF. The CDR3 region has the DNA TGTGCCAGTAGTTTCGGACAGGGGAGCGGAGAGACCCAGTACTTC. V usage is TRBV19 and J usage is TRBJ2-5; 9 nucleotides match TRBD1. V shed 5 bases and J 4 bases; nucleotides not matched to a gene: 8. The CDR3 has 15 residues. From germline, CDR1 is LNHDA and CDR2 SQIVND (reference sequence). Full variable domain (rest looked up from reference TRBV19 and TRBJ2-5): DGGITQSPKYLFRKEGQNVTLSCEQNLNHDAMYWYRQDPGQGLRLIYYSQIVNDFQKGDIAEGYSVSREKKESFPLTVTSAQKNPTAFYLCASSFGQGSGETQYFGPGTRLLVL.

This chain links TRBV7-9 with TRBJ2-7, with TRBD2 matching 7 bases. The CDR3 contains 12 residues. V gave up 5 bases and J gave up 9 bases; unmatched junction bases: 7. CDR1 SEHNR and CDR2 FQNEAQ come from the germline V gene (reference sequence). CDR3 protein: CASSPSGGVQYF. In DNA, the CDR3 is TGTGCCAGCAGCCCTAGCGGAGGGGTGCAGTACTTC.

The V call is TRBV11-1, the J call TRBJ1-5; TRBD1 is a possible D gene (6 bases). CDR3 length: 15 amino acids. Trimming left V 8 bases short and J 2 bases short, with 16 bases between. Germline V lookup: CDR1 SGHAT, CDR2 FQDESV (reference sequence). The CDR3 loop is CASSRGGGGNQPQHF. The CDR3 bases are TGTGCCAGCTCACGAGGGGGGGGCGGCAATCAGCCCCAGCATTTT.

The chain is built from TRBV5-1 and TRBJ2-7; tentative D call: TRBD2 (6 bases). In germline, CDR1 is SGHRS, CDR2 YFSETQ. The CDR3 sequence is 15 residues long. Between the trimmed V and J ends, which lost 4 bases and 1 base, there was a span of 15 bases. CDR3 bases: TGCGCCAGCAGCCCCGGGATAGCGGTTTCCTACGAGCAGTACTTC. As protein: CASSPGIAVSYEQYF.

The chain links TRBV3-1 (or the pseudogene TRBV3-2) to TRBJ2-5, with D perhaps TRBD2 (6 bases). The CDR3 consists of 14 residues. Germline V gene data show CDR1 as LGHDT and CDR2 as YNNKEL (reference sequence). Trimming took off 5 bases at V and 1 base at J, with 11 bases between the two ends. This CDR3 is CASSGLTTQETQYF. CDR3 coding DNA: TGTGCCAGCAGCGGACTAACTACCCAAGAGACCCAGTACTTC.

The chain employs TRBV4-1 and TRBJ2-3; no definite D call. Germline loops: CDR1 MGHRA, CDR2 YSYEKL. V was pared by 5 bases and J by 8 bases, with 11 bases between. The CDR3 is 12 residues long. DNA for the CDR3: TGCGCCAGCAGCGTTGCGTCAGGTACGCAGTATTTT. Translation gives CASSVASGTQYF.

The rearrangement joins TRBV11-3 to TRBJ2-7; 10 positions agree with TRBD1. The J segment lost 3 bases and the V segment lost 4 bases, leaving 6 bases of the junction unmatched. This CDR3 contains 15 residues. CDR1 SGHNT and CDR2 YENEEA come from the germline V gene. The CDR3 spells CASSSTGTGVYEQYF. The CDR3 DNA follows: TGTGCCAGCAGCTCTACCGGGACAGGGGTCTACGAGCAGTACTTC.

The J gene is TRBJ2-7, the V gene TRBV11-2; TRBD2 aligns across 12 bases. With V trimmed by 8 bases and J by 4 bases, 9 bases remained unmatched. Germline V CDR1 and CDR2: SGHAT, FQNNGV. The CDR3 is 15 residues long. In nucleotides, the CDR3 is TGTGCCAGCGCGCATCCGGGACTAGCGGGTTACGAGCAGTACTTC. Protein product: CASAHPGLAGYEQYF.

The chain combines TRBV14 with TRBJ1-3; 12 bases fit TRBD1. Germline lookup yields CDR1 SGHDN and CDR2 FVKESK. The J segment lost 2 bases and the V segment lost 4 bases, leaving 3 bases of the junction unmatched. The CDR3 runs to 16 residues. CDR3 in amino acids: CASSRDRGRTGNTIYF. DNA of the CDR3: TGTGCCAGCAGCCGGGACAGGGGGCGAACTGGAAACACCATATATTTT.

V usage is TRBV10-3 and J usage is TRBJ2-1, with 7 bases that match TRBD1. J gave up 5 bases and V 3 bases, and 4 bases lay outside the gene matches. Germline V gives CDR1 ENHRY, CDR2 SYGVKD. CDR3 length equals 14 residues. The CDR3 region has the DNA TGTGCCATCAGTGATGGGACAGCCAACAATGAGCAGTTCTTC. As protein: CAISDGTANNEQFF.

V is TRBV18 and J is TRBJ2-7, with D possibly being TRBD1 (6 bases). Trimming pared 3 bases from V and 4 bases from J, leaving 22 bases between. There are 17 residues in the CDR3. The germline V gene has CDR1 KGHSH and CDR2 LQKENI. Written as DNA, the CDR3 is TGTGCCAGCTCACCCGCTGCCAAAAGTCAGGGGTTATACGAGCAGTACGTC. Translation gives CASSPAAKSQGLYEQYV.

The V call is TRBV29-1, the J call TRBJ2-5; tentative D call: TRBD1 (5 bases). The germline gives CDR1 SQVTM, CDR2 ANQGSEA. This CDR3 has 10 amino acids. V was cut by 4 bases and J by 13 bases, with 13 bases left in between. CDR3 sequence (DNA): TGCAGCGTTGCCCCGGACAAGGGGTACTTC. Residues: CSVAPDKGYF.

V and J are TRBV18 and TRBJ2-2; tentative D call: TRBD2 (6 bases). CDR1 and CDR2 from the germline V gene are KGHSH and LQKENI. V was clipped by 0 bases and J by 0 bases, with 11 bases between them. This CDR3 has 17 residues. CDR3 nucleotides: TGTGCCAGCTCACCACCGTGGGGGGTAGCGAACACCGGGGAGCTGTTTTTT. The encoded protein is CASSPPWGVANTGELFF. Using reference TRBV18 and TRBJ2-2 for the parts outside the CDR3, the full variable domain is NAGVMQNPRHLVRRRGQEARLRCSPMKGHSHVYWYRQLPEEGLKFMVYLQKENIIDESGMPKERFSAEFPKEGPSILRIQQVVRGDSAAYFCASSPPWGVANTGELFFGEGSRLTVL.

The V call is TRBV6-6, the J call TRBJ1-6; D is unclear. The germline V gene encodes CDR1 MNHNY and CDR2 SVGAGI (reference sequence). The V end was cut by 2 bases, the J end by 10 bases, with 3 bases between. The CDR3 length is 11 residues. CDR3 region: CASSYESPLHF. The CDR3 DNA reads as TGTGCCAGCAGTTACGAGTCACCCCTCCACTTT.